This TCR beta chain was captured by sequencing in a study of blood T cell repertoires in COVID-19. Study in general: Specimens from acute and convalescent COVID-19 originated in the United States, Italy and Spain. Sources were T cells, B-cell-depleted T cells, or PBMCs; the material itself was cDNA or gDNA.

The CDR3 extends over 15 amino acids. Germline assignment: CDR1 LGHNA and CDR2 YNFKEQ. The V segment lost 4 bases and the J segment 1 base; nucleotides outside the gene matches: 7. In the original analysis: Cell counts per sample came from amplifying reference gene primers. Generated by immunoSEQ multiplex PCR, the TCRdb table keeps only in-frame clones and is missing some. V and J calls and clone size are as listed in that table; D and trimming were resolved from the DNA. Among tens of thousands of clones listed, about 89% were seen once. The chain is built from TRBV4-2 and TRBJ2-7; the match to TRBD2 covers 7 bases. The sequence derives from a human donor in a cohort sampled during active COVID-19. Material: peripheral blood. The CDR3, as DNA: TGTGCCAGCAGCCTAAGTTCCGGGGGGTCCTACGAGCAGTACGTC. It codes for CASSLSSGGSYEQYV.